This record looks at one TCR beta chain sequence and its context. No antigen is known for it. Sequenced by immunoSEQ multiplex PCR; TCRdb stores in-frame clones only, minus some. The sample yields about 84,000 clones, around 84% seen once. The CDR3 is 14 amino acids. V shed 1 base and J shed 2 bases, with 5 bases lying between them. CDR1 and CDR2 (germline): MNHNS, SASEGT. This specimen comes from a study of OX40 agonist ivuxolimab in advanced cancers. On the study more broadly: One patient with hepatocellular carcinoma and two with cutaneous melanoma, three in all, had partial responses. Findings and limits, study-wide: Expanded peripheral T cell antigen specificity was not determined. At 0.1 to 3.0 mg/kg and by week 6, clonal expansion occurred in CD4+ and CD8+ blood T cells.

This clonotype was obtained from an adult with an advanced solid tumor such as melanoma, head and neck, liver or kidney cancer. V is TRBV6-1 and J is TRBJ1-4; D gene unclear. Sequences were derived from CD4+ or CD8+ T cells sorted from blood, sampled in a trial of the OX40 agonist ivuxolimab. The DNA of the CDR3 is TGTGCCAGCAGTGAAGGCGGGACTAATGAAAAACTGTTTTTT. Translating it yields CASSEGGTNEKLFF.